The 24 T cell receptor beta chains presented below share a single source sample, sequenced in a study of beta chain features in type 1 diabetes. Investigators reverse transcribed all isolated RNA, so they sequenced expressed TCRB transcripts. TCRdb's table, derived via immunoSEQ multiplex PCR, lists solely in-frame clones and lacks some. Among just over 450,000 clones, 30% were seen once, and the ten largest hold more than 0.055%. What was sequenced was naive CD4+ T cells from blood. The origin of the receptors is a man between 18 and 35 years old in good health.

The CDR3 loop is CASSQRLAGGHTGELFF. The CDR3 nucleotides read TGCGCCAGCAGCCAAAGACTAGCGGGAGGTCACACCGGGGAGCTGTTTTTT. The chain joins TRBV4-1 to TRBJ2-2; TRBD2 matches at 13 bases. The V gene end was trimmed by 2 bases and the J gene end by 3 bases; junction bases not matched to a gene: 3. The CDR3 runs 17 residues. Germline-derived CDR1 and CDR2 are MGHRA and YSYEKL.

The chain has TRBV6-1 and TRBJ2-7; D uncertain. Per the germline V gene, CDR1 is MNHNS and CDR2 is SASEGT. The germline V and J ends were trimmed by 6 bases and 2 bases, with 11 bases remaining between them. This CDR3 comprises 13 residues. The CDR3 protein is CASSIDITYEQYF. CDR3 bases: TGTGCCAGCAGCATTGACATCACCTACGAGCAGTACTTC.

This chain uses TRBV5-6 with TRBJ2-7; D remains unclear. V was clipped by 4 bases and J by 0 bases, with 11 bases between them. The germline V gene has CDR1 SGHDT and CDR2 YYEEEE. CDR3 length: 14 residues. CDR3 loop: CASSPDLSSYEQYF. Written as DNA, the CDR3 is TGTGCCAGCAGCCCGGACCTCTCCTCCTACGAGCAGTACTTC.

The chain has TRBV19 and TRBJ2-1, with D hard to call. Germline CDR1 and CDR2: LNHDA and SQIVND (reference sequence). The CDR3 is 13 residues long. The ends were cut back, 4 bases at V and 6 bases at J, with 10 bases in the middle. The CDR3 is CASSKSPTNEQFF. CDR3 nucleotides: TGTGCCAGTAGTAAGTCCCCGACCAATGAGCAGTTCTTC.

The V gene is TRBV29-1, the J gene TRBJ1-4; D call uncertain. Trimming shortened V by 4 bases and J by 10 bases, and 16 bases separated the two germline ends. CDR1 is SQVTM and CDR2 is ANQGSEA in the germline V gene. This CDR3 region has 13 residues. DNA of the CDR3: TGCAGCGTTGTCCGAGGCACACCGGGAAAACTGTTTTTT. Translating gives CSVVRGTPGKLFF.

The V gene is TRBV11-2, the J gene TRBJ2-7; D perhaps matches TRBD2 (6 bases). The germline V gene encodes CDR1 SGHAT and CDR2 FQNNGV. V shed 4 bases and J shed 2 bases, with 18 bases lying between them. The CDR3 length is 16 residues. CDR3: CASSSTLAHTTYEQYF. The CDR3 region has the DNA TGTGCCAGCAGCTCAACTCTAGCGCATACGACCTACGAGCAGTACTTC.

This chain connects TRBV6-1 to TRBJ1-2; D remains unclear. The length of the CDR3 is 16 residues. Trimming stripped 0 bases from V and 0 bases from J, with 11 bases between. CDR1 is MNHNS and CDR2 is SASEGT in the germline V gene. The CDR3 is CASSEALGSTNYGYTF. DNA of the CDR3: TGTGCCAGCAGTGAAGCGCTGGGCAGCACTAACTATGGCTACACCTTC.

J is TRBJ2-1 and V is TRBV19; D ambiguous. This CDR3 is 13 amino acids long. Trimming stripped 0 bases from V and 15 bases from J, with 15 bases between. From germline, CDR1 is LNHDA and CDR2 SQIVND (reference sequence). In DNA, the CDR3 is TGTGCCAGTAGTATAGATCGCACCGGACCGCCGTTCTTC. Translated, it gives CASSIDRTGPPFF.

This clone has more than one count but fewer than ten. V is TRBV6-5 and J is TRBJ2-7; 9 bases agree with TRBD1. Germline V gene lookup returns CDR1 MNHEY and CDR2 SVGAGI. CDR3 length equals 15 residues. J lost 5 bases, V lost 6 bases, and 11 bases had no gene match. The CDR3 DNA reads TGTGCCAGCAGCGTAACAGGGGGCGCCGCCGACGAGCAGTACTTC. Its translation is CASSVTGGAADEQYF.

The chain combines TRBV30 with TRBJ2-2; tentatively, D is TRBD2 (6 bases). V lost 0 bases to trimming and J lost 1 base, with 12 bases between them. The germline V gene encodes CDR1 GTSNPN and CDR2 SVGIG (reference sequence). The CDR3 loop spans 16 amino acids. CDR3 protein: CAWSVGGGVNTGELFF. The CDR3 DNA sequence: TGTGCCTGGAGTGTAGGTGGCGGGGTGAACACCGGGGAGCTGTTTTTT.

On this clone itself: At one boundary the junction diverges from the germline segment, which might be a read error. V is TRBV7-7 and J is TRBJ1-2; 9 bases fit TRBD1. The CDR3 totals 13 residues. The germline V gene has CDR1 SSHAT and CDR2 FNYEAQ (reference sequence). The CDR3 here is CASSPPGQGVFTF. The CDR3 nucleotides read TGTGCTAGCAGCCCGCCGGGACAGGGTGTATTCACCTTC.

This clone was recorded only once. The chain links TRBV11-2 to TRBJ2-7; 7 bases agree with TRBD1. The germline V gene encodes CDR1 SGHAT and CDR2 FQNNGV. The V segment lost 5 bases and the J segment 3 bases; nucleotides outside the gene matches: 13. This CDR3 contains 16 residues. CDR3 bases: TGTGCCAGCAGCCGATCTTTGGGACAGATGAACTACGAGCAGTACTTC. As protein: CASSRSLGQMNYEQYF.

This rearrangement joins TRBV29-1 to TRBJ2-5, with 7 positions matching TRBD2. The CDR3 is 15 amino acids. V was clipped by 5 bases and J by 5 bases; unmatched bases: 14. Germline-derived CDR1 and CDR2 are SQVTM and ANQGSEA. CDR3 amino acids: CSVPSRGVRHETQYF. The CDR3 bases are TGCAGCGTTCCTTCCCGGGGGGTCAGGCACGAGACCCAGTACTTC.

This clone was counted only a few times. CDR3 residues: CASSLDRVYGYTF. CDR3 DNA: TGCGCCAGCAGCCTAGACAGGGTTTATGGCTACACCTTC. This sequence joins TRBV4-3 and TRBJ1-2, with TRBD1 matching 7 bases. The V gene's germline CDR1 is LGHNA and CDR2 YSLEER. The V and J ends lost 4 bases and 5 bases, in that order; junction bases with no gene match: 4. The CDR3 contains 13 residues.

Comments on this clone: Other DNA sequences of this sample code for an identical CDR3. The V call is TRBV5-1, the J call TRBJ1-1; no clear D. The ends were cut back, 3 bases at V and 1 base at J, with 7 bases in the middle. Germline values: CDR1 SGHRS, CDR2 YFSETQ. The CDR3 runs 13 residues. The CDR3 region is CASSSDGNTEAFF. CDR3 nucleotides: TGCGCCAGCAGCTCAGACGGGAACACTGAAGCTTTCTTT. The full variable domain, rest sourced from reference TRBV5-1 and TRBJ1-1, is KAGVTQTPRYLIKTRGQQVTLSCSPISGHRSVSWYQQTPGQGLQFLFEYFSETQRNKGNFPGRFSGRQFSNSRSEMNVSTLELGDSALYLCASSSDGNTEAFFGQGTRLTVV.

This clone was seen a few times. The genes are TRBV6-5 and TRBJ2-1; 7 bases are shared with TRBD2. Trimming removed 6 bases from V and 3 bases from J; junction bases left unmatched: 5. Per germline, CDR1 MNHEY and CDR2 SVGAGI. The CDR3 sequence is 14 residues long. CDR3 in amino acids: CASRPAGIYNEQFF. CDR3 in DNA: TGTGCCAGCAGACCAGCGGGGATCTACAATGAGCAGTTCTTC.

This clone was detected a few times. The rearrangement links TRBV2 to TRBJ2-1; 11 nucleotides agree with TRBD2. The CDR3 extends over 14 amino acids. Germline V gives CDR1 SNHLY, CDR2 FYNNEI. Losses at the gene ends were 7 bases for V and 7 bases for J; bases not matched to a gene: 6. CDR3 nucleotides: TGTGCCAGCAAGGAGGTAGCGGGAGGGAATGAGCAGTTCTTC. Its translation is CASKEVAGGNEQFF.

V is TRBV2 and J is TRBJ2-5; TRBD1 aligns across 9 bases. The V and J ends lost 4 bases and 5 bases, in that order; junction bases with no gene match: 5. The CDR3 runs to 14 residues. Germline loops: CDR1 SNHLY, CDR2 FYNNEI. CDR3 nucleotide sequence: TGTGCCAGCAGTGTACAGGGGGCATGGGAGACCCAGTACTTC. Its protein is CASSVQGAWETQYF.

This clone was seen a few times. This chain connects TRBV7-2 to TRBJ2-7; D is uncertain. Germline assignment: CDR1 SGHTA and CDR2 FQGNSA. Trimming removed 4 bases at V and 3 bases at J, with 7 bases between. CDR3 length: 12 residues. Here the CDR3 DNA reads TGTGCCAGCAGCTCCGGATTCTACGAGCAGTACTTC. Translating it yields CASSSGFYEQYF.

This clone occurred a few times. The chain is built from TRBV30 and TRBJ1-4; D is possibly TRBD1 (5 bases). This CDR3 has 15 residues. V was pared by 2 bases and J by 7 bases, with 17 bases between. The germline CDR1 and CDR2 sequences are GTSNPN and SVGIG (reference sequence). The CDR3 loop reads CAWSTSGLQSEKLFF. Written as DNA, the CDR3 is TGTGCCTGGAGTACCTCGGGACTTCAAAGTGAAAAACTGTTTTTT.

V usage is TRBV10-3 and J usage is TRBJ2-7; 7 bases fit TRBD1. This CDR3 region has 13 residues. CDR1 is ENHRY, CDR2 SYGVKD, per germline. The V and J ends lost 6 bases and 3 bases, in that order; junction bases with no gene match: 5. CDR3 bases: TGTGCCATCAGGCCGGGACAGAACTACGAGCAGTACTTC. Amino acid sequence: CAIRPGQNYEQYF.

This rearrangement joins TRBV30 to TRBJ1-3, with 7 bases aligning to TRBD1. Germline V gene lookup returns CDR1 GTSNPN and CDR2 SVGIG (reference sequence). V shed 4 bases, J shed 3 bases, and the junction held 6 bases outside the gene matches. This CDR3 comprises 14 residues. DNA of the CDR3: TGTGCCTGGATCCGACAGGGCGGTGGAAACACCATATATTTT. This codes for CAWIRQGGGNTIYF.

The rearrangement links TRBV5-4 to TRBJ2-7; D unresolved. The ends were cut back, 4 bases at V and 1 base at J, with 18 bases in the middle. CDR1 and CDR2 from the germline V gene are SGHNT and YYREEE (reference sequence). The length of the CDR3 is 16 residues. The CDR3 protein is CASSHLDNLGSYEQYF. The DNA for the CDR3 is TGTGCCAGCAGCCATCTAGACAACCTAGGGTCCTACGAGCAGTACTTC.

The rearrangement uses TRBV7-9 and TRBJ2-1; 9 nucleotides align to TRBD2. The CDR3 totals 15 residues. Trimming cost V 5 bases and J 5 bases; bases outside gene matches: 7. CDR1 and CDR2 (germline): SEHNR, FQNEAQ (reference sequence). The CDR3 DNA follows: TGTGCCAGCAGCACGGGGACTAGCCGACACAATGAGCAGTTCTTC. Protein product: CASSTGTSRHNEQFF. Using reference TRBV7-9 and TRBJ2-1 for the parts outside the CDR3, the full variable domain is DTGVSQNPRHKITKRGQNVTFRCDPISEHNRLYWYRQTLGQGPEFLTYFQNEAQLEKSRLLSDRFSAERPKGSFSTLEIQRTEQGDSAMYLCASSTGTSRHNEQFFGPGTRLTVL.